Following are 27 T cell receptor beta chains from one sample sequenced in a study of Graves' ophthalmopathy and Graves' hyperthyroidism. RNA transcripts yielded amplified TCR beta CDR3 regions. In the first round, RT-PCR was carried out with HTBI primers, and a multiplex PCR formed the second round. In TCRdb, the multiplex PCR reads were re-called with MiXCR into one record per CDR3 protein. The sample yields around 670,000 distinct CDR3 sequences, roughly 41% seen once. The sequencing input was peripheral blood. The receptors come from an adult man with Graves' ophthalmopathy.

This clonotype was observed a handful of times. This chain's CDR3 is CASSRSGEGGYGYTF. The CDR3 nucleotides are TGTGCCAGCAGCCGATCCGGGGAGGGAGGCTATGGCTACACCTTC. The chain uses TRBV4-2 and TRBJ1-2; D gene unclear. V lost 4 bases and J lost 4, with 16 bases in between. The CDR3 totals 15 residues. Per the germline V gene, CDR1 is LGHNA and CDR2 is YNFKEQ.

There are many counts of this clonotype. This chain uses TRBV9 with TRBJ2-7; 10 positions agree with TRBD2. V lost 1 base and J lost 6; bases outside the gene matches: 4. The CDR3 contains 14 residues. From germline, CDR1 is SGDLS and CDR2 YYNGEE. CDR3 in amino acids: CASSVTSGALEQYF. The CDR3 DNA sequence: TGTGCCAGCAGCGTAACTAGCGGGGCACTCGAGCAGTACTTC.

In its sample, this clonotype was seen a few times. J is TRBJ2-5 and V is TRBV5-4, with 12 bases aligning to TRBD2. This CDR3 comprises 17 residues. The germline V gene encodes CDR1 SGHNT and CDR2 YYREEE (reference sequence). V dropped 3 bases and J dropped 5; count of bases not matched to a gene: 11. The CDR3 DNA sequence: TGTGCCAGCAGCTCGACACTAGCGGGAGGCTCCGCTGAGACCCAGTACTTC. It yields the protein CASSSTLAGGSAETQYF.

J is TRBJ1-6 and V is TRBV20-1, with D possibly being TRBD1 (5 bases). The CDR3 loop spans 15 amino acids. Trimming took off 8 bases at V and 10 bases at J, with 24 bases between the two ends. CDR1 is DFQATT and CDR2 is SNEGSKA in the germline V gene (reference sequence). Here the CDR3 DNA reads TGCAGTATCGGCCCCGCTGGCAGGGTGTACTCACCCCTCCACTTT. It translates to CSIGPAGRVYSPLHF.

The V and J genes are TRBV20-1 and TRBJ2-5, with TRBD2 matching over 7 bases. The germline CDR1 and CDR2 sequences are DFQATT and SNEGSKA (reference sequence). The CDR3 consists of 14 residues. The ends lost 6 bases at V and 1 base at J; junction bases unmatched: 8. CDR3 DNA: TGCAGTGCAATTAGCGGGCCCGGCCAAGAGACCCAGTACTTC. Its protein product is CSAISGPGQETQYF.

Details on this clonotype: The germline gene is not matched at one end of the junction; a read error may be the cause. V and J are TRBV10-2 and TRBJ1-2, with D perhaps TRBD1 (5 bases). Germline lookup yields CDR1 WSHSY and CDR2 SAAADI. The CDR3 is 14 amino acids. The CDR3 reads CASSYGGEGYGYTF. In DNA form, the CDR3 reads TGTGCCAGCAGTTACGGGGGAGAGGGCTATGGCTACACCTTC.

This sequence joins TRBV20-1 and TRBJ1-4, with 12 bases fitting TRBD1. Germline CDR1 is DFQATT and CDR2 is SNEGSKA (reference sequence). J was trimmed by 8 bases and V by 2 bases; bases with no gene match: 6. The CDR3 is made up of 15 amino acids. For the CDR3, the DNA is TGCAGTGCTAGAAGGGGACAGGGGGCCTGGGAAAAACTGTTTTTT. It encodes CSARRGQGAWEKLFF.

This clonotype has a count of ten or more. The chain links TRBV9 to TRBJ1-6, with 7 positions matching TRBD1. The germline CDR1 and CDR2 sequences are SGDLS and YYNGEE. Losses at the gene ends were 4 bases for V and 11 bases for J; bases not matched to a gene: 3. The CDR3 consists of 12 residues. Here the CDR3 reads CASSSTGAPLHF. The DNA of the CDR3 is TGTGCCAGCAGCTCAACAGGGGCACCCCTCCACTTT.

This sequence joins TRBV19 and TRBJ1-2; D is unresolved. V was cut by 1 base and J by 10 bases, with 16 bases left in between. The CDR3 has 14 residues. The germline gives CDR1 LNHDA, CDR2 SQIVND (reference sequence). Here the CDR3 DNA reads TGTGCCAGTAGTATAGCCGGGTTGGCCAGTGACTACACCTTC. This encodes CASSIAGLASDYTF.

This chain links TRBV2 with TRBJ2-7, with 10 bases aligning to TRBD1. Trimming at V came to 5 bases and at J to 2 bases, leaving 6 bases not matched to a gene. This CDR3 has 15 residues. Germline assignment: CDR1 SNHLY and CDR2 FYNNEI. CDR3 bases: TGTGCCAGCAGTCTCAGACAGGGGGCCCCCTACGAGCAGTACTTC. It yields the protein CASSLRQGAPYEQYF.

The J gene is TRBJ1-2, the V gene TRBV10-3, with a tentative D call TRBD1 (6 bases). The CDR3 is 12 amino acids. Trimming left V 5 bases short and J 7 bases short, with 11 bases between. From germline, CDR1 is ENHRY and CDR2 SYGVKD. The chain's CDR3 is CAISTGSSGYTF. Here the CDR3 DNA reads TGTGCCATCAGTACAGGGAGCTCTGGCTACACCTTC.

The chain joins TRBV24-1 to TRBJ1-5, with D unclear. The CDR3 runs 14 residues. CDR1 and CDR2 from the germline V gene are KGHDR and SFDVKD. The CDR3 DNA is TGTGCTAGAGATCCCTCGGACGGATATCAGCCCCAGCATTTT. Translation gives CARDPSDGYQPQHF.

This chain uses TRBV29-1 with TRBJ2-3, with D possibly being TRBD2 (6 bases). Per germline, CDR1 SQVTM and CDR2 ANQGSEA. With 4 bases removed from V and 0 bases from J, the gap between germline ends came to 17 bases. The CDR3 contains 16 residues. CDR3 DNA sequence: TGCAGCGTTGCTCTTCCGCGGGGAGGTAGCACAGATACGCAGTATTTT. It translates to CSVALPRGGSTDTQYF.

The chain links TRBV5-4 to TRBJ1-1; possibly TRBD1 for D (6 bases). CDR1 and CDR2 from the germline V gene are SGHNT and YYREEE (reference sequence). V gave up 0 bases and J gave up 5 bases, with 11 bases separating them. This CDR3 is 14 amino acids long. The CDR3 spells CASSLAGEWTEAFF. CDR3 nucleotide sequence: TGTGCCAGCAGCTTGGCAGGGGAATGGACTGAAGCTTTCTTT.

This clonotype was found many times. The chain has TRBV20-1 and TRBJ1-1, with 12 bases matching TRBD1. The CDR3 is 15 amino acids. Unmatched junction bases numbered 1, after V lost 1 base and J lost 1 base. Germline lookup yields CDR1 DFQATT and CDR2 SNEGSKA (reference sequence). CDR3 sequence (DNA): TGCAGTGCTAGAGGGGACAGGGGGCGGAACACTGAAGCTTTCTTT. Residues: CSARGDRGRNTEAFF.

This clonotype was counted at least ten times. The genes are TRBV12-3 or TRBV12-4 and TRBJ1-5; TRBD1 is a possible D gene (5 bases). V was pared by 4 bases and J by 0 bases, with 16 bases between. The CDR3 contains 17 residues. The CDR3 DNA reads as TGTGCCAGCAGTTCCTCGACAGCTCCACATAGCAATCAGCCCCAGCATTTT. Amino acid sequence: CASSSSTAPHSNQPQHF.

This clonotype came up a few times. This chain joins TRBV20-1 and TRBJ2-7; 11 nucleotides line up with TRBD2. Germline CDR1 is DFQATT and CDR2 is SNEGSKA (reference sequence). Trimming cost V 3 bases and J 6 bases; bases outside gene matches: 4. The CDR3 is 13 amino acids. The CDR3 loop reads CSASSLAGGEQYF. As DNA, the CDR3 is TGCAGTGCTAGTTCCCTAGCGGGAGGCGAGCAGTACTTC.

V is TRBV7-2 and J is TRBJ2-5, with D possibly being TRBD1 (6 bases). The last part of the DNA fits TRBJ2-1 better; the J call may be wrong. Germline CDR1 reads SGHTA; CDR2 reads FQGNSA. The CDR3 has 14 residues. The CDR3 DNA reads as TGTGCCAGCAGCCCTCGGCAGGGGATCTATGAGCAGTTCTTC. Protein product: CASSPRQGIYEQFF.

Of note for this clonotype: A read error is possible here, since a much larger clone lies one base away. J is TRBJ1-1 and V is TRBV7-2; D call uncertain. Germline loops: CDR1 SGHTA, CDR2 FQGNSA. The CDR3 is made up of 14 amino acids. CDR3: CASSFGPMNTVAFF. CDR3 sequence (DNA): TGTGCCAGCAGCTTCGGGCCTATGAACACTGTAGCTTTCTTT.

This clonotype was observed a handful of times. CDR3 in amino acids: CSARDQGAIQPQHF. Written as DNA, the CDR3 is TGCAGTGCTAGAGATCAAGGGGCTATTCAGCCCCAGCATTTT. The V and J genes are TRBV20-1 and TRBJ1-5, with D maybe TRBD1 (5 bases). There are 14 residues in the CDR3. Between the trimmed V and J ends, which lost 0 bases and 6 bases, there was a span of 12 bases. The germline V gene encodes CDR1 DFQATT and CDR2 SNEGSKA (reference sequence).

This clonotype was seen only a few times. Relative to the germline gene, one junction end is altered; a read error may explain this. J is TRBJ2-5 and V is TRBV7-9; possibly TRBD2 for D (6 bases). The CDR3 loop spans 15 amino acids. Germline CDR1 reads SEHNR; CDR2 reads FQNEAQ (reference sequence). The CDR3 bases are TGCGCCAGCAGCCAAGACGGGAGCCGCCAAGAGACCCAGTACTTC. Encoded protein: CASSQDGSRQETQYF.

Comment on this clonotype: Since the CDR3 does not end with the conserved phenylalanine or tryptophan, this likely comes from a read error. V is TRBV6-6 and J is TRBJ1-5; no clear D gene. CDR1 and CDR2 from the germline V gene are MNHNY and SVGAGI (reference sequence). There are 13 residues in the CDR3. The V gene lost 5 bases and the J gene lost 6 bases, with 11 bases spanning the gap. CDR3 residues: CASSETSGQPQHL. The CDR3 DNA sequence: TGTGCCAGCAGTGAAACCAGCGGTCAGCCCCAGCATTTG.

This chain uses TRBV4-3 with TRBJ2-7, with 8 bases lining up with TRBD1. The junction had 4 bases not matched to a gene; V was cut back by 0 bases and J by 3 bases. CDR3 length: 15 amino acids. The germline V gene has CDR1 LGHNA and CDR2 YSLEER. The CDR3 here is CASSQDQDRDYEQYF. DNA of the CDR3: TGCGCCAGCAGCCAAGATCAGGACAGGGACTACGAGCAGTACTTC.

This clonotype has at least ten counts. The V call is TRBV29-1, the J call TRBJ1-1; 9 nucleotides align to TRBD1. Per germline, CDR1 SQVTM and CDR2 ANQGSEA. With V trimmed by 6 bases and J by 3 bases, 11 bases remained unmatched. CDR3 length: 15 residues. CDR3 nucleotide sequence: TGCAGCGTAAGGACAGGGGCTCGAGCGGACACTGAAGCTTTCTTT. This sequence encodes CSVRTGARADTEAFF.

This clonotype has ten or more counts. This chain connects TRBV24-1 to TRBJ2-7; D gene uncertain. V shed 4 bases and J shed 7 bases, with 10 bases lying between them. Looked up from germline, CDR1 is KGHDR and CDR2 is SFDVKD. This CDR3 has 12 amino acids. CDR3 DNA: TGTGCCACCAGTGACGAACAGAGAGAGCAGTACTTC. It yields the protein CATSDEQREQYF.

This clonotype was counted at least ten times. The rearrangement uses TRBV4-3 and TRBJ1-6, with 7 bases lining up with TRBD1. CDR1 LGHNA and CDR2 YSLEER come from the germline V gene. V dropped 1 base and J dropped 7; count of bases not matched to a gene: 4. The CDR3 sequence is 15 residues long. The CDR3 is CASSQADRENSPLHF. The CDR3 nucleotides are TGCGCCAGCAGCCAAGCTGACAGGGAAAATTCACCCCTCCACTTT.

This clonotype was seen a handful of times. This chain uses TRBV19 with TRBJ1-1, with a tentative D call TRBD1 (6 bases). The germline V gene has CDR1 LNHDA and CDR2 SQIVND (reference sequence). The CDR3 has 15 amino acids. V lost 3 bases and J lost 1, with 12 bases in between. The CDR3 is CASSIFARGNTEAFF. The CDR3 bases are TGTGCCAGTAGTATTTTTGCCAGGGGGAACACTGAAGCTTTCTTT.